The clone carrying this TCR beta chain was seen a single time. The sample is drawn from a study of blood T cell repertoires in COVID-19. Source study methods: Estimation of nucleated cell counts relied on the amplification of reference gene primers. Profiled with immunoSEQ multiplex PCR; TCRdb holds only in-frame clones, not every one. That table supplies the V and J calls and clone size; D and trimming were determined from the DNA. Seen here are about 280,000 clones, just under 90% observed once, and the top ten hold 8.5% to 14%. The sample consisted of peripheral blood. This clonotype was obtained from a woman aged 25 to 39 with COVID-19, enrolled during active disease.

The CDR3 is CASTPGRGYEQYF. CDR3 DNA: TGTGCCAGCACCCCAGGGAGGGGCTACGAGCAGTACTTC. The chain is built from TRBV11-2 and TRBJ2-7; 7 bases fit TRBD2. Germline assignment: CDR1 SGHAT and CDR2 FQNNGV. The CDR3 runs to 13 residues. V gave up 7 bases and J gave up 3 bases; unmatched junction bases: 6.